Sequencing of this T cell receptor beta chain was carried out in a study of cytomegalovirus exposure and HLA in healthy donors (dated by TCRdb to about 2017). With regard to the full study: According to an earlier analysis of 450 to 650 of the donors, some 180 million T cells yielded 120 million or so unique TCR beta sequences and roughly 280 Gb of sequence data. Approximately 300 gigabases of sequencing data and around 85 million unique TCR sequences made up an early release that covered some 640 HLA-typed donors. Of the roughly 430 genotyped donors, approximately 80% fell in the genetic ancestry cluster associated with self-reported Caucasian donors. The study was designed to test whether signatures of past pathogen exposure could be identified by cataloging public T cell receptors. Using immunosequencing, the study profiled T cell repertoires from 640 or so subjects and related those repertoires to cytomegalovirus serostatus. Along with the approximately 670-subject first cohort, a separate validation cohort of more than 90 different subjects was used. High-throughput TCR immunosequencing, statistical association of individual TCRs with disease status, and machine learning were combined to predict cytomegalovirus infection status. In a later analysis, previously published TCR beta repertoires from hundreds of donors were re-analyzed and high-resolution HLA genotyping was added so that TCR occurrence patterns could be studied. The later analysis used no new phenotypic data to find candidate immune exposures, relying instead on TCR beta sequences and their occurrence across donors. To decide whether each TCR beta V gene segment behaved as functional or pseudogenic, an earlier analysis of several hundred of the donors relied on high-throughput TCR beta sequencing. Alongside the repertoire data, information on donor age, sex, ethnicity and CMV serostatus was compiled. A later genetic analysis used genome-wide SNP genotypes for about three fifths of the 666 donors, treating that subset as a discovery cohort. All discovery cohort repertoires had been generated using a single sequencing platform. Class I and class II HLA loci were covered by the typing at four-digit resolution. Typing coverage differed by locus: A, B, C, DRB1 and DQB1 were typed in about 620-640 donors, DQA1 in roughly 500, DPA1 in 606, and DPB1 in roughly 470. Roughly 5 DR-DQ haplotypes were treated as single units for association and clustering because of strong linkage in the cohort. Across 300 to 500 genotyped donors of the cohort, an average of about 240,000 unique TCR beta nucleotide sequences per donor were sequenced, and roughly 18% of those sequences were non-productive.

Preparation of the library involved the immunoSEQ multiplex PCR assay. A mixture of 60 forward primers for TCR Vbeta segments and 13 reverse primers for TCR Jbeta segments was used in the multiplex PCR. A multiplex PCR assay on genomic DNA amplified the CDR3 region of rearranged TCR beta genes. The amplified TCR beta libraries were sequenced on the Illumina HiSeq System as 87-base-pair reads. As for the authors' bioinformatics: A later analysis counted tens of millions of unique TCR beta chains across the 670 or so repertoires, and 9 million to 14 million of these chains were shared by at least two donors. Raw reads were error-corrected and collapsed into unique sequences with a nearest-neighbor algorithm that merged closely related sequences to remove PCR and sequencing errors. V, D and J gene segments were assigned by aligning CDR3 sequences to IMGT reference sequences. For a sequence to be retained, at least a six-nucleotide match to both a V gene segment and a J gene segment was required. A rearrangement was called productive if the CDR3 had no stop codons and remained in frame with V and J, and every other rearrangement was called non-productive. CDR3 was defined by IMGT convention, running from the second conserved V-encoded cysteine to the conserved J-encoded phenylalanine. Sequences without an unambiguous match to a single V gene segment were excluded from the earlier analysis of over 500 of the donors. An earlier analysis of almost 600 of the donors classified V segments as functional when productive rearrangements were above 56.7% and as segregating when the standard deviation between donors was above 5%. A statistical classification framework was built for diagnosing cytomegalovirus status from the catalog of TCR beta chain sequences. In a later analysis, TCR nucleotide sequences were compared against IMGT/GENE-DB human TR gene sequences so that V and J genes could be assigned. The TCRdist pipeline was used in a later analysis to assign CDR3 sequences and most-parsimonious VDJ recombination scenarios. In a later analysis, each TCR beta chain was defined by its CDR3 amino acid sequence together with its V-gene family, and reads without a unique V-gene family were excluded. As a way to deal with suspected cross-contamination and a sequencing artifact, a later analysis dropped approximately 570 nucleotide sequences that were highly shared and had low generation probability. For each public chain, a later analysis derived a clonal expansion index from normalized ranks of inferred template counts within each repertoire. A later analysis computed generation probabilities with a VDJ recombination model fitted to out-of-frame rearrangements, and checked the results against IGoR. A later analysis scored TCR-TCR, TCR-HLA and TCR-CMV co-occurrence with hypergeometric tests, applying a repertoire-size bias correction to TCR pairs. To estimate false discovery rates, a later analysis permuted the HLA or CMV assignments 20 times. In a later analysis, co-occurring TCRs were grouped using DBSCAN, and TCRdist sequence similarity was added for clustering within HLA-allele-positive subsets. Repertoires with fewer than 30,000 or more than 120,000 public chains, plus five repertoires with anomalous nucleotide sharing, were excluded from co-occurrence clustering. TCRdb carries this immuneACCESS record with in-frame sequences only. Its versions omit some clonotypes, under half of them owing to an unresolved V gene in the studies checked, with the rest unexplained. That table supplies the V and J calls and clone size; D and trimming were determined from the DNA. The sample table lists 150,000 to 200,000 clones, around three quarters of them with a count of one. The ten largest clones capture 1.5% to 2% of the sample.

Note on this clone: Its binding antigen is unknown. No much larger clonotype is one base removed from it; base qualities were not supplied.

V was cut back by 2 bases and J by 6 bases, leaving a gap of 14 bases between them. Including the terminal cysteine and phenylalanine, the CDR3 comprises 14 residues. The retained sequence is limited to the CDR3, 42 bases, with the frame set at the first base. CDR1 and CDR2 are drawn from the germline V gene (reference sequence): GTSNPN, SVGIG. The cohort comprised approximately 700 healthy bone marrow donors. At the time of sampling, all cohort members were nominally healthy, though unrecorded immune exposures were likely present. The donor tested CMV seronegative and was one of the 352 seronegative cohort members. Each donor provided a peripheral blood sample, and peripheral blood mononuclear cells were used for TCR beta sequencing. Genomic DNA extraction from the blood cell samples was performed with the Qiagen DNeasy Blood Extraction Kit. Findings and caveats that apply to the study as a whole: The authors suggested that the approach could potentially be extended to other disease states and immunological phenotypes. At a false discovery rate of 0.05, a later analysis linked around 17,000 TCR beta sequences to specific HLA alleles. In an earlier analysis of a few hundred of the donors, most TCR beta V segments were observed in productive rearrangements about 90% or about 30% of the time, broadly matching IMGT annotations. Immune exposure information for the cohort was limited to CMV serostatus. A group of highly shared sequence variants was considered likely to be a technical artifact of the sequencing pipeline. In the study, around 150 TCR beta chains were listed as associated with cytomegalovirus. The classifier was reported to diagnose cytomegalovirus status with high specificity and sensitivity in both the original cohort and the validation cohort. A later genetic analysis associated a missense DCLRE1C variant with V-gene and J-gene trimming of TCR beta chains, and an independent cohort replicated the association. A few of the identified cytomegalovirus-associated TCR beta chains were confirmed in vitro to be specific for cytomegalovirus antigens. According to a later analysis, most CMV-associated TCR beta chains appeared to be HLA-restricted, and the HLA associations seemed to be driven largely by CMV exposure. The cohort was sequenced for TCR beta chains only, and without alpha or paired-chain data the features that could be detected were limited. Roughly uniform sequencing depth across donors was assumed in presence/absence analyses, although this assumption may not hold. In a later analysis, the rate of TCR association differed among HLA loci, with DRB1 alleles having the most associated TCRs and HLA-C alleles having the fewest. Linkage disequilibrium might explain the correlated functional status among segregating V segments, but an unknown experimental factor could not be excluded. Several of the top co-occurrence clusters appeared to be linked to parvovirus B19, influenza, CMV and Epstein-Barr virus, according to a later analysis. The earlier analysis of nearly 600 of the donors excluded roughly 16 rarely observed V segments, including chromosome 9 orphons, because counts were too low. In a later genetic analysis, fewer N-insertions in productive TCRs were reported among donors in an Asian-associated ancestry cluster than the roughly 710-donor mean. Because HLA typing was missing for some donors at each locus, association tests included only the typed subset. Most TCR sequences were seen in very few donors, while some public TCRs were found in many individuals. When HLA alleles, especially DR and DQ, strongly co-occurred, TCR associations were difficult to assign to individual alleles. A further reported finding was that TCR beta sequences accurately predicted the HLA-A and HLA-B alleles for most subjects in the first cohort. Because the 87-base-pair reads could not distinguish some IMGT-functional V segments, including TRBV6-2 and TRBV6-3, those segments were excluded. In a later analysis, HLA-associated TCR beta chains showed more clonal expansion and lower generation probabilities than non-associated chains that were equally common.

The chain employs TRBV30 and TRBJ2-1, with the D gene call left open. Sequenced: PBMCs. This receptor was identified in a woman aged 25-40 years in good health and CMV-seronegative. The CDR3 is CAWSKARSGNEQFF. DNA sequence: TGTGCCTGGAGTAAGGCTAGGTCGGGCAATGAGCAGTTCTTC.